The next 19 T cell receptor beta chains were all read from a single sample in a study of neurological immune-mediated disorders. TCRdb independently ran MiXCR on the 5' RACE reads; one entry per CDR3 protein. The sample has fewer than 80,000 distinct CDR3 sequences; under 5% are singletons. Material for sequencing was PBMCs. Source of these receptors: a woman between 45 and 65 years old with multiple sclerosis.

Ten or more counts support this clonotype. The chain uses TRBV18 and TRBJ1-1; TRBD1 is a possible D gene (5 bases). The germline CDR1 and CDR2 sequences are KGHSH and LQKENI. The CDR3 runs to 14 residues. Trimming shortened V by 2 bases and J by 0 bases, and 7 bases separated the two germline ends. CDR3: CASSPKQVNTEAFF. The CDR3, as DNA: TGTGCCAGCTCACCAAAACAGGTGAACACTGAAGCTTTCTTT.

This clonotype was detected many times. The chain uses TRBV5-6 and TRBJ1-4; no firm D call. CDR3 length: 15 amino acids. V was shortened by 2 bases and J by 0 bases, with 8 bases between the two germline ends. Germline V gives CDR1 SGHDT, CDR2 YYEEEE. The CDR3 region has the DNA TGTGCCAGCAGCTTATACAGTGCAACTAATGAAAAACTGTTTTTT. Its protein product is CASSLYSATNEKLFF.

This clonotype was found many times. DNA of the CDR3: TGTGCCAGCAGGACAGGGGCTAGGGGTACGCAGTATTTT. It encodes CASRTGARGTQYF. This chain uses TRBV27 with TRBJ2-3; 8 bases line up with TRBD1. From germline, CDR1 is MNHEY and CDR2 SMNVEV (reference sequence). The CDR3 sequence is 13 residues long. Trimming cost V 6 bases and J 8 bases; bases outside gene matches: 7.

Many counts were recorded for this clonotype. The J gene is TRBJ1-5, the V gene TRBV12-3 or TRBV12-4; D is ambiguous. The CDR3 is 13 amino acids. Trimming took off 2 bases at V and 6 bases at J, with 8 bases between the two ends. CDR3 sequence (DNA): TGTGCCAGCAGTTTATCACCAGGTCAGCCCCAGCATTTT. Translated, it gives CASSLSPGQPQHF.

This clonotype came up many times. The V call is TRBV10-1, the J call TRBJ2-2; no clear D. The V gene's germline CDR1 is WNHNN and CDR2 SYGVQD (reference sequence). The CDR3 runs 14 residues. The V end was cut by 1 base, the J end by 5 bases, with 8 bases between. CDR3 in amino acids: CASSEFGPTGELFF. CDR3 bases: TGCGCCAGCAGTGAGTTTGGGCCTACCGGGGAGCTGTTTTTT.

There are many counts of this clonotype. J is TRBJ1-2 and V is TRBV15, with 8 bases lining up with TRBD1. The CDR3 length is 14 residues. Germline V gene data show CDR1 as LNHNV and CDR2 as YYDKDF (reference sequence). Trimming removed 3 bases from V and 4 bases from J; junction bases left unmatched: 4. CDR3 in amino acids: CATSSRGPGYGYTF. CDR3 nucleotide sequence: TGTGCCACCAGCAGCAGGGGGCCTGGCTATGGCTACACCTTC.

This clonotype was detected many times. DNA for the CDR3: TGTGCCAGCAGTACAGGGGTTACCGAGCAGTACGTC. It specifies CASSTGVTEQYV. J is TRBJ2-7 and V is TRBV6-6, with 7 bases lining up with TRBD1. J lost 6 bases, V lost 5 bases, and 4 bases had no gene match. CDR3 length: 12 residues. CDR1 MNHNY and CDR2 SVGAGI come from the germline V gene (reference sequence).

This clonotype was observed at least ten times. V gene TRBV6-2 or TRBV6-3 combines with J gene TRBJ2-3, with 10 bases identical to TRBD1. Germline CDR1 reads MNHEY; CDR2 reads SVGEGT. Trimming at V came to 6 bases and at J to 6 bases, leaving 6 bases not matched to a gene. The CDR3 is 14 residues long. The DNA for the CDR3 is TGTGCCAGCAGCAAGACAGGGGGCGCGGATACGCAGTATTTT. Its protein product is CASSKTGGADTQYF.

The J gene is TRBJ2-1, the V gene TRBV4-3, with TRBD1 identical over 8 bases. The CDR3 spans 16 residues. Germline CDR1 and CDR2: LGHNA and YSLEER. After removal of 4 bases from V and 7 bases from J, the junction contained 12 bases not matched to a gene. The CDR3 DNA reads TGCGCCAGCAGCCGAAAGGGCAGGGGGCGGGAAAATGAGCAGTTCTTC. This gives the protein CASSRKGRGRENEQFF.

V is TRBV4-3 and J is TRBJ2-1; possible D gene TRBD2, 6 bases. With 2 bases removed from V and 5 bases from J, the gap between germline ends came to 16 bases. The germline V gene encodes CDR1 LGHNA and CDR2 YSLEER. The CDR3 contains 16 residues. Here the CDR3 reads CASSQSGGFRDNEQFF. The CDR3 DNA sequence: TGCGCCAGCAGCCAATCAGGAGGGTTTCGTGACAATGAGCAGTTCTTC.

This clonotype was counted at least ten times. The CDR3 DNA sequence: TGCGCCAGCAGCTTCGACAGGGACGATGGCTACACCTTC. Encoded protein: CASSFDRDDGYTF. The chain is built from TRBV5-1 and TRBJ1-2; 7 nucleotides align to TRBD1. Germline assignment: CDR1 SGHRS and CDR2 YFSETQ. This CDR3 comprises 13 residues. With V trimmed by 2 bases and J by 6 bases, 4 bases remained unmatched.

This clonotype was observed many times. The chain combines TRBV12-3 or TRBV12-4 with TRBJ1-1; no firm D call. CDR3 length: 11 residues. The V and J ends lost 3 bases and 9 bases respectively, with 8 bases between them. CDR3 sequence reads: CASSFGPKAFF. The CDR3 DNA follows: TGTGCCAGCAGTTTCGGCCCTAAAGCTTTCTTT.

This clonotype was counted at least ten times. This chain connects TRBV5-6 to TRBJ2-1; D could derive from TRBD1 or TRBD2 (6 bases each). The length of the CDR3 is 16 residues. CDR1 and CDR2 from the germline V gene are SGHDT and YYEEEE. Trimming left V 4 bases short and J 7 bases short, with 21 bases between. Written as DNA, the CDR3 is TGTGCCAGCAGCCCAATAGGGGGGCCGAAAGGGAATGAGCAGTTCTTC. This gives the protein CASSPIGGPKGNEQFF.

The rearrangement joins TRBV15 to TRBJ2-5; TRBD1 agrees at 9 bases. The CDR3 covers 15 residues. CDR1 LNHNV and CDR2 YYDKDF come from the germline V gene (reference sequence). Germline trimming cut 1 base from V and 3 bases from J; bases unmatched to any gene: 3. The CDR3 coding sequence is TGTGCCACCAGCAGAGCGGGACAGGGAGAAGAGACCCAGTACTTC. Encoded protein: CATSRAGQGEETQYF.

The rearrangement joins TRBV29-1 to TRBJ2-1; possible D gene TRBD2, 6 bases. The V gene's germline CDR1 is SQVTM and CDR2 ANQGSEA. V lost 0 bases to trimming and J lost 10 bases, with 10 bases between them. The CDR3 contains 12 residues. CDR3 DNA: TGCAGCGTTGAAGAGATTGCGGGAGAGCAGTTCTTC. This gives the protein CSVEEIAGEQFF.

This clonotype was counted many times. This sequence joins TRBV20-1 and TRBJ2-7; the D gene is possibly TRBD1 (6 bases). The length of the CDR3 is 14 residues. Germline CDR1 and CDR2: DFQATT and SNEGSKA (reference sequence). The V end was cut by 1 base, the J end by 2 bases, with 12 bases between. As DNA, the CDR3 is TGCAGTGCTAGAGGTCTGGACAGTCCCTACGAGCAGTACGTC. This sequence encodes CSARGLDSPYEQYV.

This clonotype came up many times. The chain joins TRBV5-5 to TRBJ2-3, with 7 bases matching TRBD2. The CDR3 has 13 amino acids. The germline V gene encodes CDR1 SGHKS and CDR2 YYEKEE (reference sequence). V trimming: 7 bases; J trimming: 1 base; junction bases outside the gene matches: 3. The CDR3 region is CASAGDRTDTQYF. CDR3 DNA sequence: TGTGCCAGCGCGGGGGACCGCACAGATACGCAGTATTTT.

This clonotype was counted at least ten times. The gene calls are TRBV15 and TRBJ2-5, with unresolved D. Germline values: CDR1 LNHNV, CDR2 YYDKDF (reference sequence). This CDR3 is 14 amino acids long. The V end lost 0 bases, the J end lost 5 bases, and 10 bases lay between the germline ends. The CDR3 region has the DNA TGTGCCACCAGCAGAGATAGAGAGCGTGAGACCCAGTACTTC. Translation gives CATSRDRERETQYF.

There are many counts of this clonotype. This chain joins TRBV7-8 and TRBJ2-7, with D possibly being TRBD1 or TRBD2 (5 bases each). Germline V gene lookup returns CDR1 SGHVS and CDR2 FQNEAQ. The V end lost 4 bases, the J end lost 2 bases, and 18 bases lay between the germline ends. This CDR3 has 16 amino acids. Here the CDR3 DNA reads TGTGCCAGCAGCTCCAGGGACCACGGGGCCCCCTACGAGCAGTACTTC. Amino acids: CASSSRDHGAPYEQYF.